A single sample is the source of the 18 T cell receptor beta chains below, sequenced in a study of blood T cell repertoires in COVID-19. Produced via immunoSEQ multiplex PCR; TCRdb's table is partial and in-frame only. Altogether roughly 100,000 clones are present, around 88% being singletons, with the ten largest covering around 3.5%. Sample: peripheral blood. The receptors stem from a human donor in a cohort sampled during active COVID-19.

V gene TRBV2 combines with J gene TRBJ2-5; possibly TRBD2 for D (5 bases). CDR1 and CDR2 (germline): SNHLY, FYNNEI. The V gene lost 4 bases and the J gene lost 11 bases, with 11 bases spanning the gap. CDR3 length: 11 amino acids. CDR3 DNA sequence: TGTGCCAGCAGTGGACCGGGATCTCAGTACTTC. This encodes CASSGPGSQYF.

The CDR3 spells CASSISGGDTDTQYF. CDR3 coding DNA: TGTGCCAGCAGCATTAGCGGGGGGGACACAGATACGCAGTATTTT. The rearrangement joins TRBV7-3 to TRBJ2-3; 11 bases match TRBD2. V dropped 5 bases and J dropped 2; count of bases not matched to a gene: 3. The CDR3 contains 15 residues. Germline assignment: CDR1 SGHTA and CDR2 FQGTGA.

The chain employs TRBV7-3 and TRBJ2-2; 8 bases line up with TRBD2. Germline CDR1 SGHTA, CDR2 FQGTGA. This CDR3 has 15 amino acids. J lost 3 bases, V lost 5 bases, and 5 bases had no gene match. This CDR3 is CASSPGGRYTGELFF. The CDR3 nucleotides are TGTGCCAGCAGCCCGGGGGGGAGGTACACCGGGGAGCTGTTTTTT.

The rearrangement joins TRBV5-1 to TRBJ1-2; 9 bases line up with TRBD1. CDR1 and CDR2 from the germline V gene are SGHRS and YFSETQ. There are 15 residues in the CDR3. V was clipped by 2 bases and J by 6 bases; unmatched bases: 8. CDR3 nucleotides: TGCGCCAGCAGCTTATTACAGGGGGCGGTGAATGGCTACACCTTC. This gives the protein CASSLLQGAVNGYTF.

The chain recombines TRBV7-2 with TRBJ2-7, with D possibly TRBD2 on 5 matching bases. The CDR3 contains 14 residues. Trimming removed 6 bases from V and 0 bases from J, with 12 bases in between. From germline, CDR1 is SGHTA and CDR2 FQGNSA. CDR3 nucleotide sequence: TGTGCCAGCAGTCGGAGCGGAAGCTCCTACGAGCAGTACTTC. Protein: CASSRSGSSYEQYF.

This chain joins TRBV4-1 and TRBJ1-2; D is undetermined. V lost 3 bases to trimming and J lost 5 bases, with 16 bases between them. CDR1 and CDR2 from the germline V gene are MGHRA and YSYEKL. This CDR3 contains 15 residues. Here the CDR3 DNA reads TGCGCCAGCAGCCAGTATACCCAGGCGGGTTATGGCTACACCTTC. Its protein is CASSQYTQAGYGYTF.

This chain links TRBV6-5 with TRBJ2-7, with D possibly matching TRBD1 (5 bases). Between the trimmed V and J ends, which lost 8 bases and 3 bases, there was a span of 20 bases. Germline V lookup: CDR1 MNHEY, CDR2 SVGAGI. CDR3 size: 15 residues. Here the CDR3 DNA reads TGTGCCAGCTCAAAGAAGGGGCCGGGCGACTACGAGCAGTACTTC. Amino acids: CASSKKGPGDYEQYF.

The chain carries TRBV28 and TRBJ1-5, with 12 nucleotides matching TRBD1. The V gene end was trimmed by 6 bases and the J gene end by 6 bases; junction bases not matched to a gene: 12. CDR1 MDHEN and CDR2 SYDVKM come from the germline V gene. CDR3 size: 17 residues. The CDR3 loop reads CASRLTKGQGARQPQHF. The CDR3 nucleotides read TGTGCCAGCAGACTCACAAAGGGACAGGGGGCACGTCAGCCCCAGCATTTT.

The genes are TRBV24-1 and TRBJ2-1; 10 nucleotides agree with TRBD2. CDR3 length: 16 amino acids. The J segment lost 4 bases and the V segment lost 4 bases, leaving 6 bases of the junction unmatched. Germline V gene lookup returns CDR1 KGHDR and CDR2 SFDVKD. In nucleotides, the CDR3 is TGTGCCACCAGTGAAAGCGGGGGGGCCCTTTACAATGAGCAGTTCTTC. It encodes CATSESGGALYNEQFF.

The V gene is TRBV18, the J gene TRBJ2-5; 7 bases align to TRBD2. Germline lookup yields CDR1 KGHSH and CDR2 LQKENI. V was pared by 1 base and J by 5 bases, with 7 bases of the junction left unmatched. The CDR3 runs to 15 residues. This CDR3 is CASSPQLAGVETQYF. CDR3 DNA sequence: TGTGCCAGCTCACCACAATTAGCGGGCGTTGAGACCCAGTACTTC. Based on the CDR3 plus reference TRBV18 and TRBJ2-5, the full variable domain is NAGVMQNPRHLVRRRGQEARLRCSPMKGHSHVYWYRQLPEEGLKFMVYLQKENIIDESGMPKERFSAEFPKEGPSILRIQQVVRGDSAAYFCASSPQLAGVETQYFGPGTRLLVL.

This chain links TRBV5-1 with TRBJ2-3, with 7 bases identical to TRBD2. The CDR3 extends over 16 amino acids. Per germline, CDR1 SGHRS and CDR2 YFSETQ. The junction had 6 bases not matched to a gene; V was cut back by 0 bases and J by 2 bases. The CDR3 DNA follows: TGCGCCAGCAGCTTGGTTGGACGGGGGGTCACAGATACGCAGTATTTT. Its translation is CASSLVGRGVTDTQYF.

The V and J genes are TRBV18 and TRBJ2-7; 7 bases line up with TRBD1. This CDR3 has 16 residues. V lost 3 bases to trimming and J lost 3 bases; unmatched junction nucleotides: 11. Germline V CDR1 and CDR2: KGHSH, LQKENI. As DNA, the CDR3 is TGTGCCAGCTCACCGACGGGACAGCCATCCAACTACGAGCAGTACTTC. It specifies CASSPTGQPSNYEQYF.

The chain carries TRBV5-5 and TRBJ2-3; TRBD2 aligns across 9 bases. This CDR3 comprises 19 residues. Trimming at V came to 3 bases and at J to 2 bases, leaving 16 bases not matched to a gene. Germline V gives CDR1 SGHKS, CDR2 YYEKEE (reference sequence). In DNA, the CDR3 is TGTGCCAGCAGCTGGCCTTCAGGGCGGGGGGGCCTTGACACAGATACGCAGTATTTT. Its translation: CASSWPSGRGGLDTDTQYF.

CDR3 DNA sequence: TGTGCCAGCAGTTACTCCATAGGGGATCGGGTGAACACTGAAGCTTTCTTT. It is translated as CASSYSIGDRVNTEAFF. V and J are TRBV6-2 or TRBV6-3 and TRBJ1-1; possible D gene TRBD1, 5 bases. The germline V gene encodes CDR1 MNHEY and CDR2 SVGEGT. This CDR3 has 17 amino acids. Trimming stripped 0 bases from V and 0 bases from J, with 14 bases between.

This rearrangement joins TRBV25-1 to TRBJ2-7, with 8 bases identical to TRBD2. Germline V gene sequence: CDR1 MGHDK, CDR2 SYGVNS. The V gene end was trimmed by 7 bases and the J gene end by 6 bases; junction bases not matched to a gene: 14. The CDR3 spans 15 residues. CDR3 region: CASTKPAGALPEQYF. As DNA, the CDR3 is TGTGCCAGCACAAAACCAGCGGGGGCCCTCCCCGAGCAGTACTTC.

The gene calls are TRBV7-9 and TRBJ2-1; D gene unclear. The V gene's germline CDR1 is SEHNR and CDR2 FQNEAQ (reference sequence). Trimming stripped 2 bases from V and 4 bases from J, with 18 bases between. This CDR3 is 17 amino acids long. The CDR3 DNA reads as TGTGCCAGCAGCTTATCGGGTTGGCGGTACCGTTACAATGAGCAGTTCTTC. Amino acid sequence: CASSLSGWRYRYNEQFF.

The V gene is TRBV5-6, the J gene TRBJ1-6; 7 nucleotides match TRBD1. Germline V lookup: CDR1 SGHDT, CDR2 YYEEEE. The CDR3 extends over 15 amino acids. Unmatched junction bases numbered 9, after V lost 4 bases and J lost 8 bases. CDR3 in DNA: TGTGCCAGCAGCGTGGACAGGAGAACGTATTCACCCCTCCACTTT. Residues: CASSVDRRTYSPLHF.

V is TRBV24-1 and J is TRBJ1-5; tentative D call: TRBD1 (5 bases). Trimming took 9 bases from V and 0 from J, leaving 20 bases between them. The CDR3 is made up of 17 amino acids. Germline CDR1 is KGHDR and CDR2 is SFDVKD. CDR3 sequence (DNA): TGTGCCACCTGGAGCACAGGAGATCGATATAGCAATCAGCCCCAGCATTTT. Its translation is CATWSTGDRYSNQPQHF.